The clone carrying this T cell receptor (beta chain) was found a few times. The antigen remains unidentified. The data are from a study of cytomegalovirus exposure and HLA in healthy donors. Germline V gene sequence: CDR1 MNHEY, CDR2 SVGAGI. V lost 0 bases, J lost 3 bases, and 8 bases lay in between. CDR3 length: 14 residues. Study results and caveats: Earlier results showed most TCR beta V segments being productive about 87% or about 30% of the time. HLA alleles were associated with 15,000 to 20,000 TCR beta sequences in a later analysis at 0.05 false discovery rate. Specificity for CMV antigens was confirmed in vitro for a few of the CMV-associated chains. Among TCR sequences, most were rare, though some public TCRs appeared in many donors.

A multiplex PCR was run with 60 Vbeta primers and 13 Jbeta primers. Method: immunoSEQ multiplex PCR; TCRdb's copy keeps in-frame clones and lacks some. The table shows some 90,000 clones, with about 80% occurring only once. The sequencing input was PBMCs. The rearrangement joins TRBV6-5 to TRBJ1-2, with D maybe TRBD1 (6 bases). The TCR comes from a man younger than 40 in good health and CMV-seronegative. The CDR3 DNA is TGTGCCAGCAGTTACTCGGCAGGGGACTATGGCTACACCTTC. It yields the protein CASSYSAGDYGYTF.